A single sample gave rise to the 19 T cell receptor beta chains below, sequenced in a study of early T cells in non-severe SARS-CoV-2 infection (dated by TCRdb to the early 2020s). Preparation of the library involved 5' RACE. The sample was run on a NextSeq 500. Using fastp at Q25 and MiXCR, TCRdb reprocessed the public reads and kept productive beta chains. CDR3 protein sequences are deduplicated, and each keeps its most common genes and DNA. The sample yields approximately 30,000 distinct CDR3 sequences; approximately 5% were counted once. The ten largest clonotypes hold about 20% of the sample. Sequenced: whole blood. The receptors here all came from an adult who was a healthcare worker with PCR-confirmed SARS-CoV-2 infection or an uninfected control (not recorded which).

This clonotype showed up many times. V usage is TRBV5-1 and J usage is TRBJ2-3; the match to TRBD1 covers 11 bases. The germline gives CDR1 SGHRS, CDR2 YFSETQ. The CDR3 runs 17 residues. V dropped 0 bases and J dropped 4; count of bases not matched to a gene: 7. CDR3 residues: CASSLAPGQGVADTQYF. The CDR3 bases are TGCGCCAGCAGCTTGGCCCCGGGACAGGGGGTAGCAGATACGCAGTATTTT.

The gene calls are TRBV7-9 and TRBJ2-3; no reliable D call. This CDR3 is 16 amino acids long. The V gene's germline CDR1 is SEHNR and CDR2 FQNEAQ (reference sequence). V lost 2 bases, J lost 0 bases, and 12 bases lay in between. DNA of the CDR3: TGTGCCAGCAGCTTATCAGTCTTCGCTAGCACAGATACGCAGTATTTT. Translating it yields CASSLSVFASTDTQYF.

This clonotype was recorded at least ten times. This chain joins TRBV29-1 and TRBJ2-5; 7 bases map to TRBD1. Trimming at V came to 6 bases and at J to 5 bases, leaving 6 bases not matched to a gene. Germline CDR1 is SQVTM and CDR2 is ANQGSEA. The CDR3 is 12 amino acids. Here the CDR3 DNA reads TGCAGCGTATCCGGGACAGCGGAGACCCAGTACTTC. The encoded protein is CSVSGTAETQYF.

A note on this clonotype: A read error is likely, as this CDR3 ends without the conserved phenylalanine or tryptophan. The chain has TRBV11-3 and TRBJ2-3; unclear D gene. The CDR3 consists of 13 residues. Trimming took 2 bases from V and 1 from J, leaving 4 bases between them. In germline, CDR1 is SGHNT, CDR2 YENEEA. The DNA of the CDR3 is TGTGCCAGCAGCTTATCAGGCACAGATACGCAGTATTCT. Protein: CASSLSGTDTQYS.

In its sample, this clonotype was seen a few times. The V gene is TRBV10-2, the J gene TRBJ2-1; D ambiguous. Per germline, CDR1 WSHSY and CDR2 SAAADI. The CDR3 sequence is 17 residues long. Trimming took 1 base from V and 0 from J, leaving 13 bases between them. CDR3 loop: CASSEWLAVGSYNEQFF. DNA for the CDR3: TGCGCCAGCAGTGAGTGGTTGGCAGTCGGCTCCTACAATGAGCAGTTCTTC.

There are a few counts of this clonotype. The CDR3 DNA reads TGTGCCAGCAGCCAAGATTTGGACTATAGCGATGAGCAGTTCTTC. Translating it yields CASSQDLDYSDEQFF. The chain carries TRBV3-1 and TRBJ2-1, with D maybe TRBD2 (6 bases). This CDR3 contains 15 residues. Germline V lookup: CDR1 LGHDT, CDR2 YNNKEL (reference sequence). The V end lost 0 bases, the J end lost 8 bases, and 14 bases lay between the germline ends.

This clonotype was picked up a small number of times. The chain has TRBV7-8 and TRBJ2-7; D unclear. V dropped 5 bases and J dropped 0 bases, with 11 bases sitting between them. Germline lookup yields CDR1 SGHVS and CDR2 FQNEAQ. CDR3 size: 14 residues. The chain's CDR3 is CASSHRRVSYEQYF. The CDR3, as DNA: TGTGCCAGCAGCCACCGACGGGTCTCCTACGAGCAGTACTTC.

This clonotype was recorded at least ten times. This chain uses TRBV18 with TRBJ2-7; D might be TRBD2 (6 bases). V dropped 3 bases and J dropped 7 bases, with 13 bases sitting between them. The germline CDR1 and CDR2 sequences are KGHSH and LQKENI. The CDR3 has 13 amino acids. CDR3 loop: CASSPWGEMEQYF. The CDR3 DNA is TGTGCCAGCTCACCGTGGGGGGAGATGGAGCAGTACTTC.

At least ten counts were recorded for this clonotype. The chain joins TRBV29-1 to TRBJ1-4; 7 bases fit TRBD1. Per the germline V gene, CDR1 is SQVTM and CDR2 is ANQGSEA. This CDR3 is built from 13 residues. The trim removed 7 bases at V and 5 bases at J, leaving 7 bases unmatched. The CDR3 protein is CSAQDRLNEKLFF. CDR3 DNA: TGCAGCGCCCAGGACAGGTTAAATGAAAAACTGTTTTTT.

This clonotype was detected ten times or more. The chain couples TRBV7-2 to TRBJ2-4; D may be TRBD2 (6 bases). Trimming removed 3 bases from V and 9 bases from J, with 18 bases in between. The CDR3 covers 15 residues. Germline loops: CDR1 SGHTA, CDR2 FQGNSA. The DNA for the CDR3 is TGTGCCAGCAGCTTTGGGAGGTCCCACGGAGGCATTCAGTACTTC. Translated: CASSFGRSHGGIQYF.

This rearrangement joins TRBV7-2 to TRBJ1-5; D remains unclear. The CDR3 is made up of 14 amino acids. Germline-derived CDR1 and CDR2 are SGHTA and FQGNSA. V dropped 3 bases and J dropped 3 bases, with 9 bases sitting between them. The CDR3 coding sequence is TGTGCCAGCAGCTTTGCACAGAACAATCAGCCCCAGCATTTT. Its translation: CASSFAQNNQPQHF.

This clonotype was counted at least ten times. The chain recombines TRBV3-1 with TRBJ2-7; no clear D. The CDR3 sequence is 13 residues long. Trimming cost V 4 bases and J 6 bases, with 13 bases left between them. Germline CDR1 and CDR2: LGHDT and YNNKEL (reference sequence). The CDR3 DNA is TGTGCCAGCAGCCTTACGCGGATGGGCGAGCAGTACTTC. This gives the protein CASSLTRMGEQYF.

This clonotype was recorded many times. The rearrangement links TRBV6-4 to TRBJ2-7, with TRBD2 as a possible D gene (6 bases). The CDR3 runs to 16 residues. The germline CDR1 and CDR2 sequences are MRHNA and SNTAGT. With 2 bases removed from V and 3 bases from J, the gap between germline ends came to 17 bases. Here the CDR3 reads CASSDVKKGGLYEQYF. The CDR3 coding sequence is TGTGCCAGCAGTGACGTGAAGAAGGGAGGCCTCTACGAGCAGTACTTC.

The V gene is TRBV7-9, the J gene TRBJ2-7, with D possibly TRBD2 on 5 matching bases. This CDR3 spans 15 amino acids. V gave up 5 bases and J gave up 6 bases, with 20 bases separating them. Germline assignment: CDR1 SEHNR and CDR2 FQNEAQ (reference sequence). CDR3 nucleotide sequence: TGTGCCAGCAGCCCTCGCGGCGGACTCCTAGGCGAGCAGTACTTC. Residues: CASSPRGGLLGEQYF.

The chain carries TRBV20-1 and TRBJ2-2; 11 bases line up with TRBD2. The CDR3 length is 14 residues. V shed 5 bases, J shed 4 bases, and the junction held 3 bases outside the gene matches. Germline CDR1 reads DFQATT; CDR2 reads SNEGSKA (reference sequence). For the CDR3, the DNA is TGCAGTGCTCCGACTAGCGGGGCCACCGGGGAGCTGTTTTTT. The encoded protein is CSAPTSGATGELFF.

The chain links TRBV5-5 to TRBJ1-2, with TRBD1 identical over 9 bases. V lost 4 bases to trimming and J lost 6 bases; unmatched junction nucleotides: 4. The germline V gene has CDR1 SGHKS and CDR2 YYEKEE (reference sequence). The CDR3 length is 13 residues. The CDR3 here is CASSARQGDGYTF. Written as DNA, the CDR3 is TGTGCCAGCAGCGCACGACAGGGGGATGGCTACACCTTC.

The chain employs TRBV28 and TRBJ2-7, with 7 bases lining up with TRBD2. The V gene's germline CDR1 is MDHEN and CDR2 SYDVKM. Trimming took 2 bases from V and 0 from J; bases not matched to a gene: 7. The CDR3 loop spans 16 amino acids. The DNA of the CDR3 is TGTGCCAGCAGTTTAGGATTCGCTAGCGGCTCCTACGAGCAGTACTTC. Translating it yields CASSLGFASGSYEQYF.

The chain combines TRBV5-6 with TRBJ1-4; D is undetermined. The CDR3 runs to 11 residues. Germline CDR1 SGHDT, CDR2 YYEEEE. Trimming took 0 bases from V and 11 from J, leaving 5 bases between them. In DNA form, the CDR3 reads TGTGCCAGCAGCTTGGAGGGTAAACTGTTTTTT. Residues: CASSLEGKLFF.

Here the CDR3 reads CASSLKASGHTGELFF. CDR3 sequence (DNA): TGTGCCAGCAGCTTAAAGGCTAGCGGTCACACCGGGGAGCTGTTTTTT. This rearrangement joins TRBV7-3 to TRBJ2-2, with 7 bases aligning to TRBD2. The V gene end was trimmed by 1 base and the J gene end by 3 bases; junction bases not matched to a gene: 5. Germline values: CDR1 SGHTA, CDR2 FQGTGA. CDR3 length equals 16 residues. The complete variable domain, with remaining parts taken from reference TRBV7-3 and TRBJ2-2, reads GAGVSQTPSNKVTEKGKYVELRCDPISGHTALYWYRQSLGQGPEFLIYFQGTGAADDSGLPNDRFFAVRPEGSVSTLKIQRTERGDSAVYLCASSLKASGHTGELFFGEGSRLTVL.